This TCR beta chain was found in a study of T cells in Graves' hyperthyroidism and ophthalmopathy. The germline CDR1 and CDR2 sequences are MDHEN and SYDVKM. The CDR3 has 16 amino acids. The junction had 8 bases not matched to a gene; V was cut back by 3 bases and J by 3 bases. Amplification of TCR beta CDR3 regions used RNA as the template. First-round RT-PCR targeting the TCR CDR3 was performed with the HTBI primer set. TCRdb re-derived calls from the multiplex PCR reads in MiXCR, one entry per CDR3 protein. The sample has more than 550,000 distinct CDR3 sequences; 15% to 20% are singletons. This clonotype appeared many times.

Sample: blood. The chain uses TRBV28 and TRBJ1-5; TRBD1 aligns across 7 bases. The clonotype was recovered from a man between 50 and 59 years old with Graves' hyperthyroidism. The CDR3 nucleotides read TGTGCCAGCAGTTTCCACGACAGGGCCATCAATCAGCCCCAGCATTTT. It yields the protein CASSFHDRAINQPQHF.